A selection of T cell receptor beta chains follows, all from one sample in a study of blood T cell repertoires in COVID-19. The method was immunoSEQ multiplex PCR; TCRdb's version includes in-frame clones alone and lacks a portion of them. The sample carries around 300,000 clones, approximately 89% recorded once. Material: PBMCs or T cells enriched from blood (not recorded which). Receptors originate from a woman aged 55-70 years who had recovered from COVID-19. Both conserved end residues are part of each CDR3. D genes are given only for firm matches.

j_call | v_call | d_call | cdr3_aa
TRBJ2-3 | TRBV27 | TRBD2 | CASRTYIAGRTDTQYF
TRBJ1-5 | TRBV27 | NA | CASSLIGQPQHF
TRBJ2-1 | TRBV7-9 | NA | CASSLATGTYNEQFF
TRBJ2-2 | TRBV29-1 | TRBD1 | CSVEGQRSNTGELFF
TRBJ1-5 | TRBV28 | NA | CASNTGKNYQPQHF
TRBJ2-5 | TRBV6-1 | TRBD2 | CASSEYAGGPEETQYF
TRBJ2-5 | TRBV6-5 | NA | CASSYGAEQETQYF
TRBJ2-4 | TRBV5-4 | NA | CASSLRTDNKNIQYF
TRBJ1-1 | TRBV28 | NA | CASSTGGQLNTEAFF
TRBJ2-1 | TRBV27 | NA | CASSLKLAWYEQFF
TRBJ1-2 | TRBV28 | TRBD1 | CASRTGTELGYTF
TRBJ2-3 | TRBV9 | TRBD2 | CASSVGGGTSGGASDTQYF
TRBJ1-1 | TRBV28 | NA | CATRGGIMNTEAFF
TRBJ2-3 | TRBV18 | TRBD2 | CASSSSRGLVTDTQYF
TRBJ2-1 | TRBV28 | NA | CASSPGTSSSYNEQFF
TRBJ1-2 | TRBV5-6 | NA | CASSPLAGGQNYGYTF
TRBJ2-7 | TRBV6-5 | NA | CASRYTGHSYEQYF
TRBJ2-7 | TRBV7-8 | NA | CASSLIGGPFSYEQYF
TRBJ2-7 | TRBV29-1 | NA | CSVRTQISYEQYF
TRBJ1-5 | TRBV18 | NA | CASSPPDSHQPQHF
TRBJ2-1 | TRBV10-3 | TRBD2 | CAIRKQAVAGGREQFF
TRBJ2-1 | TRBV9 | NA | CASSVGERGYNEQFF
TRBJ2-5 | TRBV11-3 | NA | CASSPGLKETQYF
TRBJ1-5 | TRBV6-5 | NA | CASRGQYSNQPQHF
TRBJ1-1 | TRBV24-1 | TRBD1 | CATSDPRQGNTEAFF
TRBJ2-1 | TRBV18 | TRBD2 | CASSPGLASYNEQFF
TRBJ1-1 | TRBV5-1 | NA | CASSGSLSNTEAFF
TRBJ2-1 | TRBV28 | TRBD2 | CASKKGASGSFYEQFF
TRBJ2-3 | TRBV27 | TRBD1 | CASSLDRGPPDTQYF
TRBJ2-1 | TRBV27 | TRBD2 | CATKRDSSYNEQFF
TRBJ1-1 | TRBV9 | NA | CASSVGGALNTEAFF
TRBJ2-1 | TRBV4-1 | NA | CASSQAGDSEQFF
TRBJ2-1 | TRBV5-1 | NA | CASSWGQGSYNEQFF
TRBJ2-1 | TRBV7-3 | TRBD2 | CASSSGLANEQFF
TRBJ1-4 | TRBV2 | NA | CASSELTDNEKLFF
TRBJ1-5 | TRBV5-1 | NA | CASSFAGQPQQPQHF
TRBJ1-2 | TRBV5-1 | TRBD1 | CASSPGQGVYGYTF
TRBJ2-1 | TRBV4-1 | TRBD2 | CASSQPTRREYLFF
TRBJ1-4 | TRBV5-1 | NA | CASSPGSLGEKLFF
TRBJ1-2 | TRBV12-3/TRBV12-4 | NA | CASSLGPNYGYTF
TRBJ1-6 | TRBV10-3 | TRBD1 | CAISGDRGYNSPLHF
TRBJ2-5 | TRBV5-1 | NA | CASRPGMETQYF
TRBJ1-1 | TRBV6-6 | NA | CATRPGARTEAFF
TRBJ2-7 | TRBV27 | NA | CASKNSGGSSYEQYF
TRBJ1-2 | TRBV5-4 | TRBD1 | CASSAGTGTLGYTF
TRBJ2-1 | TRBV7-7 | NA | CASSPDSSNEQFF
TRBJ1-1 | TRBV11-2 | NA | CASSGPGGYTEAFF
TRBJ2-1 | TRBV7-9 | NA | CASSLVGGGIYNEQFF
TRBJ1-6 | TRBV14 | NA | CASSQARSPLHF
TRBJ2-1 | TRBV5-1 | TRBD1 | CASRGQGVDEQFF